This is a list of T cell receptor beta chains from one sample in a study of cytomegalovirus exposure and HLA in healthy donors. Only in-frame clones appear in the TCRdb table, and some are missing; sequencing was by immunoSEQ multiplex PCR. Of 110,000 or so clones listed, about 68% are singletons. What was sequenced was PBMCs. The receptor source for this set is a woman aged 50 to 65 in good health and CMV-seropositive. CDR3s include the opening cysteine and the closing phenylalanine or tryptophan. Each record gives: V gene, D gene, J gene, clone size, CDR3 protein, CDR3 DNA. The D gene is left open where the match is weak. Only some rows state a clone size, as once, few, many or a class for expanded clones.

v_call: TRBV28; d_call: .; j_call: TRBJ2-7; clone_size: .; cdr3_aa: CASHPGVPYEQYF; cdr3_nt: TGTGCCAGCCACCCCGGGGTACCCTACGAGCAGTACTTC
v_call: TRBV28; d_call: TRBD2; j_call: TRBJ2-5; clone_size: .; cdr3_aa: CASWGTAGETQYF; cdr3_nt: TGTGCCAGTTGGGGTACAGCGGGGGAGACCCAGTACTTC
v_call: TRBV4-2; d_call: TRBD2; j_call: TRBJ2-3; clone_size: .; cdr3_aa: CASSLGPLAGDDTDTQYF; cdr3_nt: TGTGCCAGCAGCCTCGGACCCCTAGCGGGGGATGACACAGATACGCAGTATTTT
v_call: TRBV19; d_call: TRBD1; j_call: TRBJ2-7; clone_size: .; cdr3_aa: CASVSGTDILQYF; cdr3_nt: TGTGCCAGTGTTTCCGGGACAGACATTCTGCAGTACTTC
v_call: TRBV11-3; d_call: TRBD1; j_call: TRBJ2-5; clone_size: .; cdr3_aa: CASSLEGQGQETQYF; cdr3_nt: TGTGCCAGCAGCTTAGAGGGACAGGGACAAGAGACCCAGTACTTC
v_call: TRBV5-4; d_call: TRBD2; j_call: TRBJ2-3; clone_size: .; cdr3_aa: CASWGGNLGADTQYF; cdr3_nt: TGTGCCAGCTGGGGGGGGAACCTCGGGGCAGATACGCAGTATTTT
v_call: TRBV4-3; d_call: .; j_call: TRBJ2-6; clone_size: .; cdr3_aa: CASSQDHSSGANVLTF; cdr3_nt: TGCGCCAGCAGCCAAGATCACAGCTCTGGGGCCAACGTCCTGACTTTC
v_call: TRBV27; d_call: .; j_call: TRBJ1-1; clone_size: few; cdr3_aa: CASSFNRQNTEAFF; cdr3_nt: TGTGCCAGCAGTTTTAACAGACAGAACACTGAAGCTTTCTTT
v_call: TRBV15; d_call: TRBD2; j_call: TRBJ2-3; clone_size: .; cdr3_aa: CATSRGGDYSDTQYF; cdr3_nt: TGTGCCACCAGCAGAGGGGGGGACTATTCAGATACGCAGTATTTT
v_call: TRBV5-5; d_call: TRBD1; j_call: TRBJ2-7; clone_size: .; cdr3_aa: CASSLMGQGAGEQYF; cdr3_nt: TGTGCCAGCAGCTTGATGGGACAGGGGGCTGGAGAGCAGTACTTC
v_call: TRBV4-3; d_call: .; j_call: TRBJ2-1; clone_size: .; cdr3_aa: CASSRARGDEQFF; cdr3_nt: TGCGCCAGCAGCCGGGCCAGGGGTGATGAGCAGTTCTTC
v_call: TRBV11-1; d_call: .; j_call: TRBJ1-1; clone_size: .; cdr3_aa: CASSFSTQGTEAFF; cdr3_nt: TGTGCCAGCAGCTTCTCAACCCAGGGCACTGAAGCTTTCTTT
v_call: TRBV7-3; d_call: TRBD1; j_call: TRBJ1-2; clone_size: once; cdr3_aa: CASSPTPGQQSGYTF; cdr3_nt: TGTGCCAGCAGCCCGACCCCGGGACAGCAAAGCGGCTACACCTTC
v_call: TRBV7-7; d_call: .; j_call: TRBJ2-2; clone_size: .; cdr3_aa: CASSSTGPNTGELFF; cdr3_nt: TGTGCCAGCAGCTCTACAGGGCCGAACACCGGGGAGCTGTTTTTT
v_call: TRBV7-9; d_call: .; j_call: TRBJ1-2; clone_size: few; cdr3_aa: CASSSREDGYTF; cdr3_nt: TGTGCCAGCAGCTCACGGGAAGATGGCTACACCTTC
v_call: TRBV10-3; d_call: TRBD1; j_call: TRBJ2-5; clone_size: .; cdr3_aa: CAISAGRGQETQYF; cdr3_nt: TGTGCCATCAGTGCGGGACGGGGACAGGAGACCCAGTACTTC
v_call: TRBV7-9; d_call: .; j_call: TRBJ1-1; clone_size: .; cdr3_aa: CASSRVSGVVSEAFF; cdr3_nt: TGTGCCAGCAGCCGGGTTTCAGGGGTTGTTTCTGAAGCTTTCTTT
v_call: TRBV10-3; d_call: .; j_call: TRBJ1-2; clone_size: .; cdr3_aa: CAISEPGGENYGYTF; cdr3_nt: TGTGCCATCAGTGAGCCTGGGGGGGAGAACTATGGCTACACCTTC
v_call: TRBV28; d_call: .; j_call: TRBJ2-1; clone_size: .; cdr3_aa: CATLDWGAAQTNNEQFF; cdr3_nt: TGTGCCACCCTGGATTGGGGAGCGGCACAAACTAACAATGAGCAGTTCTTC
v_call: TRBV9; d_call: TRBD2; j_call: TRBJ2-3; clone_size: .; cdr3_aa: CASSDPAGGPLTDTQYF; cdr3_nt: TGTGCCAGCAGCGATCCAGCGGGAGGGCCCCTCACAGATACGCAGTATTTT
v_call: TRBV29-1; d_call: TRBD1; j_call: TRBJ1-5; clone_size: .; cdr3_aa: CSVQQGAVEPQHF; cdr3_nt: TGCAGCGTTCAGCAGGGGGCTGTGGAGCCCCAGCATTTT
v_call: TRBV5-1; d_call: .; j_call: TRBJ2-7; clone_size: .; cdr3_aa: CASSLPRAGGEQYF; cdr3_nt: TGCGCCAGCAGCTTGCCTAGGGCCGGGGGAGAGCAGTACTTC
v_call: TRBV10-3; d_call: TRBD1; j_call: TRBJ2-1; clone_size: few; cdr3_aa: CAISEDRGIDEQFF; cdr3_nt: TGTGCCATCAGTGAAGACAGGGGAATTGATGAGCAGTTCTTC
v_call: TRBV7-9; d_call: .; j_call: TRBJ1-1; clone_size: .; cdr3_aa: CASSPSGVNTEAFF; cdr3_nt: TGTGCCAGCAGCCCATCGGGTGTGAACACTGAAGCTTTCTTT
v_call: TRBV30; d_call: .; j_call: TRBJ2-6; clone_size: .; cdr3_aa: CAWSSGSGANVLTF; cdr3_nt: TGTGCCTGGAGTAGCGGGTCTGGGGCCAACGTCCTGACTTTC
v_call: TRBV28; d_call: .; j_call: TRBJ2-1; clone_size: .; cdr3_aa: CASREGLGEQFF; cdr3_nt: TGTGCCAGCAGGGAGGGATTGGGTGAGCAGTTCTTC
v_call: TRBV28; d_call: TRBD1; j_call: TRBJ1-5; clone_size: .; cdr3_aa: CASSLKSGTGQPQHF; cdr3_nt: TGTGCCAGCAGTTTAAAATCAGGGACAGGTCAGCCCCAGCATTTT
v_call: TRBV7-2; d_call: .; j_call: TRBJ1-2; clone_size: .; cdr3_aa: CASSSGTPRTFYGYTF; cdr3_nt: TGTGCCAGCAGCTCGGGGACTCCCAGGACTTTCTATGGCTACACCTTC
v_call: TRBV7-9; d_call: TRBD1; j_call: TRBJ2-7; clone_size: few; cdr3_aa: CASSFGTAYEQYF; cdr3_nt: TGTGCCAGCAGCTTCGGGACAGCCTACGAGCAGTACTTC
v_call: TRBV18; d_call: TRBD1; j_call: TRBJ2-3; clone_size: .; cdr3_aa: CASSPIAGTVTDTQYF; cdr3_nt: TGTGCCAGCTCACCGATCGCCGGGACAGTCACAGATACGCAGTATTTT
v_call: TRBV14; d_call: .; j_call: TRBJ1-1; clone_size: once; cdr3_aa: CASSQEPGNTEAFF; cdr3_nt: TGTGCCAGCAGCCAAGAACCGGGGAACACTGAAGCTTTCTTT
v_call: TRBV5-1; d_call: .; j_call: TRBJ1-1; clone_size: .; cdr3_aa: CASSSLGAPNTEAFF; cdr3_nt: TGCGCCAGCAGCTCGCTAGGGGCTCCGAACACTGAAGCTTTCTTT
v_call: TRBV5-1; d_call: .; j_call: TRBJ2-5; clone_size: .; cdr3_aa: CASSLVPTAAGETQYF; cdr3_nt: TGCGCCAGCAGCTTGGTTCCTACGGCGGCGGGGGAGACCCAGTACTTC
v_call: TRBV4-3; d_call: .; j_call: TRBJ1-1; clone_size: .; cdr3_aa: CASSSRGSEAFF; cdr3_nt: TGCGCCAGCAGCTCTCGAGGTTCTGAAGCTTTCTTT
v_call: TRBV28; d_call: .; j_call: TRBJ1-1; clone_size: .; cdr3_aa: CASSLVQNTEAFF; cdr3_nt: TGTGCCAGCAGTTTAGTACAGAACACTGAAGCTTTCTTT
v_call: TRBV5-1; d_call: .; j_call: TRBJ2-3; clone_size: .; cdr3_aa: CASSPIAGGQVDTQYF; cdr3_nt: TGCGCCAGCAGCCCGATTGCGGGAGGACAGGTAGATACGCAGTATTTT
v_call: TRBV10-3; d_call: TRBD2; j_call: TRBJ2-5; clone_size: .; cdr3_aa: CAISSSGQETQYF; cdr3_nt: TGTGCCATCAGTTCTAGCGGTCAAGAGACCCAGTACTTC
v_call: TRBV9; d_call: .; j_call: TRBJ2-5; clone_size: few; cdr3_aa: CASSAGTKRETQYF; cdr3_nt: TGTGCCAGCAGCGCCGGGACAAAACGAGAGACCCAGTACTTC
v_call: TRBV7-2; d_call: TRBD1; j_call: TRBJ2-3; clone_size: .; cdr3_aa: CASSLGQHTDTQYF; cdr3_nt: TGTGCCAGCAGCTTGGGACAGCACACAGATACGCAGTATTTT
v_call: TRBV6-6; d_call: .; j_call: TRBJ1-2; clone_size: .; cdr3_aa: CASSYPGQTGYTF; cdr3_nt: TGTGCCAGCAGTTATCCCGGACAGACTGGCTACACCTTC
v_call: TRBV6-6; d_call: .; j_call: TRBJ1-5; clone_size: .; cdr3_aa: CASQRSPNQPQHF; cdr3_nt: TGTGCCAGTCAGAGGAGCCCAAATCAGCCCCAGCATTTT
v_call: TRBV19; d_call: TRBD1; j_call: TRBJ1-1; clone_size: few; cdr3_aa: CASTGDRASREAFF; cdr3_nt: TGTGCCAGTACCGGGGACAGGGCCTCTCGGGAAGCTTTCTTT
v_call: TRBV30; d_call: TRBD1; j_call: TRBJ2-1; clone_size: .; cdr3_aa: CAWSPLGQGGWGEQFF; cdr3_nt: TGTGCCTGGAGTCCACTTGGACAGGGAGGCTGGGGTGAGCAGTTCTTC
v_call: TRBV7-2; d_call: TRBD1; j_call: TRBJ1-2; clone_size: .; cdr3_aa: CASSLGQGAGYGYTF; cdr3_nt: TGTGCCAGCAGCCTGGGGCAGGGGGCCGGCTATGGCTACACCTTC
v_call: TRBV29-1; d_call: TRBD2; j_call: TRBJ2-3; clone_size: .; cdr3_aa: CSVEGLLAGVDPTDTQYF; cdr3_nt: TGCAGCGTTGAGGGTTTGTTAGCGGGAGTGGATCCCACAGATACGCAGTATTTT
v_call: TRBV30; d_call: .; j_call: TRBJ1-3; clone_size: .; cdr3_aa: CAWAGVGNTIYF; cdr3_nt: TGTGCCTGGGCAGGGGTAGGAAACACCATATATTTT
v_call: TRBV15; d_call: .; j_call: TRBJ1-4; clone_size: .; cdr3_aa: CATSRDLAGEDEKLFF; cdr3_nt: TGTGCCACCAGCAGAGATCTCGCAGGGGAAGATGAAAAACTGTTTTTT
v_call: TRBV6-1; d_call: .; j_call: TRBJ2-7; clone_size: .; cdr3_aa: CASSDPPDRQNSYEQYF; cdr3_nt: TGTGCCAGCAGTGACCCTCCCGACAGACAGAACTCCTACGAGCAGTACTTC
v_call: TRBV4-3; d_call: TRBD1; j_call: TRBJ1-1; clone_size: .; cdr3_aa: CASSQEVHRGDTEAFF; cdr3_nt: TGCGCCAGCAGCCAAGAGGTCCACAGGGGAGACACTGAAGCTTTCTTT
v_call: TRBV6-1; d_call: .; j_call: TRBJ1-2; clone_size: once; cdr3_aa: CASSEAGSWGRGGYTF; cdr3_nt: TGTGCCAGCAGTGAAGCGGGCTCTTGGGGGCGAGGAGGCTACACCTTC
v_call: TRBV4-2; d_call: .; j_call: TRBJ1-6; clone_size: .; cdr3_aa: CASSQVHGQSNSPLHF; cdr3_nt: TGTGCCAGCAGCCAAGTTCACGGACAGTCAAATTCACCCCTCCACTTT
v_call: TRBV7-2; d_call: .; j_call: TRBJ1-2; clone_size: .; cdr3_aa: CASSLEVTTLDGYTF; cdr3_nt: TGTGCCAGCAGCTTAGAAGTGACAACCCTCGATGGCTACACCTTC
v_call: TRBV6-1; d_call: .; j_call: TRBJ2-3; clone_size: .; cdr3_aa: CASRATDTQYF; cdr3_nt: TGTGCCAGCAGAGCCACAGATACGCAGTATTTT